A single T cell receptor beta chain is shown here with its context. Antigen specificity is unknown. The time point: newly diagnosed, previously untreated cHL patient sample. The assay was immunoSEQ multiplex PCR, and TCRdb's table has in-frame clones only and misses some. The data hold 45,000 or so clones, with about nine tenths observed a single time. V trimming: 2 bases; J trimming: 6 bases; junction bases outside the gene matches: 12. The CDR3 covers 16 residues. Per the germline V gene, CDR1 is GTSNPN and CDR2 is SVGIG (reference sequence). The data derive from a study of PD-1 blockade in classical Hodgkin lymphoma. Overall study results and limits: Still unresolved is the cause of the repertoire differences, which may be disease activity or prior therapy.

The specimen sequenced was peripheral blood mononuclear cells (PBMCs). V is TRBV30 and J is TRBJ2-1, with 8 bases fitting TRBD1. This TCR derives from a human donor with classical Hodgkin lymphoma. DNA of the CDR3: TGTGCCTGGAGTTTCTCGGGCAGGGGGCGCATCAATGAGCAGTTCTTC. This encodes CAWSFSGRGRINEQFF.